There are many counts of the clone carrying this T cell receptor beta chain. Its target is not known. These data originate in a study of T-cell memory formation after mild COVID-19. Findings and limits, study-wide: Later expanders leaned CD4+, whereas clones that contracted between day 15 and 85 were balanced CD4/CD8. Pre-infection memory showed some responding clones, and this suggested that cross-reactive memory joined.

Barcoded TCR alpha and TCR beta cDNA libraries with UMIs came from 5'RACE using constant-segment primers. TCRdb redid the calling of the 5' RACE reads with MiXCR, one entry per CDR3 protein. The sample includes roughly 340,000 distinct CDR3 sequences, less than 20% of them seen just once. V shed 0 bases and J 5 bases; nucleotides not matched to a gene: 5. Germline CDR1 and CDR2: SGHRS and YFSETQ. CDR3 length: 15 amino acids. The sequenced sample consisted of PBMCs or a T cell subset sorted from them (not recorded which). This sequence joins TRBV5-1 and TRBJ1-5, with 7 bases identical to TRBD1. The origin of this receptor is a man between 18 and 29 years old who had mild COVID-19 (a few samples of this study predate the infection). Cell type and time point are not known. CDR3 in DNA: TGCGCCAGCAGCTTGGAGGGGGACAGAGATCAGCCCCAGCATTTT. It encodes CASSLEGDRDQPQHF.